The T cell receptor beta chain described here comes from a study of T cells in Graves' hyperthyroidism and ophthalmopathy. Study observations and caveats: Most thyroid clonotypes expanded above 0.001 appeared in blood too. Ophthalmopathy was predicted by the model a median of approximately 6 months ahead of onset.

Comments on this clonotype: Its target is unknown.

RNA transcripts provided the source from which TCR beta CDR3 regions were amplified. First-round RT-PCR of the TCR CDR3 relied on the HTBI primer set. MiXCR, applied by TCRdb to the multiplex PCR reads, yields one record per CDR3 protein. The sample lists around 600,000 distinct CDR3 sequences; 15% to 20% were seen once. The authors took PBMCs from 7.5 to 10 ml fresh peripheral blood. This TCR was recovered from a woman aged 40 to 50 with Graves' ophthalmopathy. Sequenced input: blood.

The DNA of the CDR3 is TGTGCCAGCAGCGGACAGGGGGTTAATTCACCCCTCCACTTT. This translates into CASSGQGVNSPLHF. The chain employs TRBV7-6 and TRBJ1-6, with 10 bases lining up with TRBD1. The CDR3 has 14 residues. Unmatched junction bases numbered 1, after V lost 5 bases and J lost 6 bases. The germline CDR1 and CDR2 sequences are SGHVS and FNYEAQ.